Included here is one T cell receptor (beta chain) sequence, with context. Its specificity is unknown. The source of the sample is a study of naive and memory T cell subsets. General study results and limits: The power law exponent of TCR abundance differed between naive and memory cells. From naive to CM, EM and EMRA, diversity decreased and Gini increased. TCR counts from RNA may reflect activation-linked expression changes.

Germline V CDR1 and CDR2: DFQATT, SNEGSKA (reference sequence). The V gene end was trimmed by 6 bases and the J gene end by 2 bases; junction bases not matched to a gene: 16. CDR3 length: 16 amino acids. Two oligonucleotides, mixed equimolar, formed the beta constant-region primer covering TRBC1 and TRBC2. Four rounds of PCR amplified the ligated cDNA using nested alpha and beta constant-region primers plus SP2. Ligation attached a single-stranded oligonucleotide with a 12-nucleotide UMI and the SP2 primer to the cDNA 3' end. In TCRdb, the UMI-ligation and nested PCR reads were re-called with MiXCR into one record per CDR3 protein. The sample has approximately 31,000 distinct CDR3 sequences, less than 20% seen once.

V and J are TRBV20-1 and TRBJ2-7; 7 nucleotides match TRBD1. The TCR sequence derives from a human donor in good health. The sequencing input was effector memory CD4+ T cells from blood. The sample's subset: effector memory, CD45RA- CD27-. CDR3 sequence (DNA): TGCAGTGCGCTCAACGTGAACGCCGGGACAGCCTACGAGCAGTACTTC. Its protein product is CSALNVNAGTAYEQYF.